The 9 T cell receptor beta chains below were found in one sample sequenced in a study of T cell repertoires in cytomegalovirus infection. Each CDR3 protein gets one entry after TCRdb re-called the reads with MiXCR. The data contain some 400,000 distinct CDR3 sequences, roughly 31% of them singletons. The specimen was PBMCs. The receptor source for this set is a human donor in good health (CMV status not recorded). Some clones in this sample may be carry-over from other donors' samples.

This clonotype was observed many times. V and J are TRBV7-2 and TRBJ2-3, with 9 bases identical to TRBD1. This CDR3 spans 15 amino acids. J was trimmed by 0 bases and V by 4 bases; bases with no gene match: 2. The germline CDR1 and CDR2 sequences are SGHTA and FQGNSA. For the CDR3, the DNA is TGTGCCAGCAGCTCGGGACAGGGAAGCACAGATACGCAGTATTTT. Its protein is CASSSGQGSTDTQYF.

The sample holds a few counts of this clonotype. The chain couples TRBV10-3 to TRBJ2-1; D possibly corresponds to TRBD2 (6 bases). V dropped 2 bases and J dropped 2 bases, with 10 bases sitting between them. The CDR3 has 15 amino acids. CDR1 and CDR2 from the germline V gene are ENHRY and SYGVKD. The CDR3 sequence: CAISEGEDPYNEQFF. The CDR3 coding sequence is TGTGCCATCAGTGAGGGGGAGGACCCCTACAATGAGCAGTTCTTC.

In the case of this clonotype: The missing conserved phenylalanine or tryptophan at the end of this CDR3 makes a read error likely. The rearrangement links TRBV19 to TRBJ1-2, with 7 bases that match TRBD1. V trimming: 4 bases; J trimming: 10 bases; junction bases outside the gene matches: 15. Germline CDR1 is LNHDA and CDR2 is SQIVND (reference sequence). This CDR3 contains 15 residues. The CDR3 DNA sequence: TGTGCCAGTAGTACTCGGGACAGAGGGGACTTTGTCTACACCGTA. Residues: CASSTRDRGDFVYTV.

The chain is built from TRBV7-9 and TRBJ1-2, with D unresolved. The CDR3 is 14 residues long. Germline V gene data show CDR1 as SEHNR and CDR2 as FQNEAQ (reference sequence). The germline V and J ends were trimmed by 0 bases and 1 base, with 6 bases remaining between them. The chain's CDR3 is CASSLASHNYGYTF. For the CDR3, the DNA is TGTGCCAGCAGCTTAGCCAGCCATAACTATGGCTACACCTTC.

The table lists this clonotype with a few counts. The chain joins TRBV28 to TRBJ2-6; perhaps TRBD2 as D (5 bases). Per the germline V gene, CDR1 is MDHEN and CDR2 is SYDVKM. Trimming cost V 5 bases and J 0 bases, with 23 bases left between them. The CDR3 is 20 amino acids. The CDR3, as DNA: TGTGCCAGCAGTCCCTATACCGGGATCCCAGGCGGCTCTGGGGCCAACGTCCTGACTTTC. Residues: CASSPYTGIPGGSGANVLTF. Using reference TRBV28 and TRBJ2-6 for the parts outside the CDR3, the full variable domain is DVKVTQSSRYLVKRTGEKVFLECVQDMDHENMFWYRQDPGLGLRLIYFSYDVKMKEKGDIPEGYSVSREKKERFSLILESASTNQTSMYLCASSPYTGIPGGSGANVLTFGAGSRLTVL.

This clonotype was detected a few times. The chain is built from TRBV4-3 and TRBJ2-7; D remains unclear. Trimming cost V 0 bases and J 2 bases, with 11 bases left between them. The CDR3 runs 15 residues. Germline CDR1 LGHNA, CDR2 YSLEER. The CDR3 here is CASSQEASYPYEQYF. The CDR3 DNA reads TGCGCCAGCAGCCAAGAGGCTAGTTACCCCTACGAGCAGTACTTC.

The rearrangement links TRBV5-5 to TRBJ2-3, with 8 bases that match TRBD1. This CDR3 has 16 amino acids. In germline, CDR1 is SGHKS, CDR2 YYEKEE (reference sequence). With V trimmed by 2 bases and J by 0 bases, 5 bases remained unmatched. CDR3 in amino acids: CASSFDRGSSTDTQYF. CDR3 nucleotides: TGTGCCAGCAGCTTCGACAGGGGATCCAGCACAGATACGCAGTATTTT.

This clonotype has just one count. One base away lies a much larger clone, so this may be a sequencing read error. The J gene is TRBJ2-7, the V gene TRBV5-6, with TRBD2 matching 8 bases. CDR3 length: 13 residues. Germline V gene data show CDR1 as SGHDT and CDR2 as YYEEEE. V shed 3 bases and J 3 bases; nucleotides not matched to a gene: 2. The DNA of the CDR3 is TGTGCCAGCAGCTCCGGGGGGGTCTACGAGCAGTACTTC. Protein: CASSSGGVYEQYF.

The V gene is TRBV6-1, the J gene TRBJ2-3, with D perhaps given as TRBD1 or TRBD2 (5 bases each). In germline, CDR1 is MNHNS, CDR2 SASEGT. The CDR3 is made up of 12 amino acids. Trimming pared 8 bases from V and 0 bases from J, leaving 6 bases between. CDR3 in amino acids: CASGDSTDTQYF. In nucleotides, the CDR3 is TGTGCCAGCGGGGACAGCACAGATACGCAGTATTTT.